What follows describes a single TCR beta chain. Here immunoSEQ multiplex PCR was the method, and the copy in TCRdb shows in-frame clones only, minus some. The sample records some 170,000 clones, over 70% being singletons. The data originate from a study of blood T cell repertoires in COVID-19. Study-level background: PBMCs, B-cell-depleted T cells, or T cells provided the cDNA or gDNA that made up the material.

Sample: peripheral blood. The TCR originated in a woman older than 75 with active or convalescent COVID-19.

The CDR3 DNA reads TGTGCCAGCAGCCGCCGGGACAGTCCCTCTGGGGCCAACGTCCTGACTTTC. It codes for CASSRRDSPSGANVLTF. The rearrangement uses TRBV11-2 and TRBJ2-6, with 7 bases fitting TRBD1. This CDR3 is built from 17 residues. The germline gives CDR1 SGHAT, CDR2 FQNNGV. J was trimmed by 0 bases and V by 5 bases; bases with no gene match: 7.